The entry below describes one T cell receptor (beta chain). The target of this receptor is not known. Its ends do not fully match the called genes, so a read error is possible. Receptor amplification or capture employed the immunoSEQ multiplex PCR assay. For the multiplex PCR, a mixture combining 60 forward primers for TCR Vbeta segments and 13 reverse primers for TCR Jbeta segments was used. The CDR3 region of rearranged TCR beta genes was amplified from genomic DNA with a multiplex PCR assay. On the Illumina HiSeq System, the amplified TCR beta libraries were sequenced as 87-base-pair reads. In the original analysis: In a later analysis, some 80 million unique TCR beta chains were counted across the roughly 670 repertoires, and roughly 9.9 million of these chains were shared by at least two donors. A nearest-neighbor algorithm error-corrected the raw reads and collapsed the reads into unique sequences, merging closely related sequences to remove PCR and sequencing errors. Alignment of CDR3 sequences to IMGT reference sequences was used to assign V, D and J gene segments. For a sequence to be retained, a match of at least six nucleotides was required to both a V gene segment and a J gene segment. A rearrangement counted as productive if the CDR3 had no stop codons and remained in frame with V and J, and every other rearrangement counted as non-productive. Following IMGT convention, CDR3 was defined as the stretch from the second conserved V-encoded cysteine to the conserved J-encoded phenylalanine. The earlier analysis of 587 of the donors excluded sequences that lacked an unambiguous match to a single V gene segment. In an earlier analysis of approximately 590 of the donors, a V segment was called functional when productive rearrangements were above 56.7%, and segregating when the standard deviation between donors exceeded 5%. A statistical classification framework was developed to diagnose cytomegalovirus status using the catalog of TCR beta chain sequences. A later analysis assigned V and J genes by comparing TCR nucleotide sequences with IMGT/GENE-DB human TR gene sequences. In a later analysis, CDR3 sequences and most-parsimonious VDJ recombination scenarios were assigned using the TCRdist pipeline. In a later analysis, each TCR beta chain was defined by its CDR3 amino acid sequence together with its V-gene family, and reads without a unique V-gene family were excluded. A later analysis removed several hundred highly shared, low-generation-probability nucleotide sequences to deal with suspected cross-contamination and a sequencing artifact. In a later analysis, a clonal expansion index for each public chain was calculated from normalized within-repertoire ranks of inferred template counts. In a later analysis, generation probabilities were computed using a VDJ recombination model fitted to out-of-frame rearrangements, and the results were checked against IGoR. Hypergeometric tests were used in a later analysis to score TCR-TCR, TCR-HLA and TCR-CMV co-occurrence, with a repertoire-size bias correction applied to the TCR pairs. In a later analysis, false discovery rates were estimated by permuting HLA or CMV assignments 20 times. A later analysis grouped co-occurring TCRs with DBSCAN, adding TCRdist sequence similarity when clustering within HLA-allele-positive subsets. Co-occurrence clustering excluded repertoires with fewer than 30,000 or more than 120,000 public chains, plus five with anomalous nucleotide sharing. TCRdb took over this immuneACCESS table, retaining in-frame rearrangements with V and J assigned. Such tables are incomplete; in checked studies, under half of the missing clones stem from an unresolved V gene, and the remainder is unexplained. That table furnishes V, J and clone size, whereas the DNA furnished D and trimming. Here the sample has some 140,000 clones; 79% occur a single time. Together, the top ten hold 7.5% to 9% of the sample.

The sample comes from a study of cytomegalovirus exposure and HLA in healthy donors (TCRdb year 2017). Describing the broader study: According to an earlier analysis of a few hundred of the donors, about 179 million T cells yielded 100 million or so unique TCR beta sequences and approximately 280 Gb of sequence data. Around 300 gigabases of sequencing data and tens of millions of unique TCR sequences were included in an early release covering several hundred HLA-typed donors. The genetic ancestry cluster associated with self-reported Caucasian donors included 70% to 85% of the roughly 360 genotyped donors. The aim of the study was to test whether cataloging public T cell receptors could identify signatures of past pathogen exposure. Using immunosequencing, the study profiled T cell repertoires from 550 to 750 subjects and related those repertoires to cytomegalovirus serostatus. Along with the roughly 670-subject first cohort, a separate validation cohort of over 90 different subjects was used. The study combined high-throughput TCR immunosequencing, statistical association of individual TCRs with disease status, and machine learning to predict cytomegalovirus infection status. In a later analysis, previously published TCR beta repertoires from 670 or so donors were re-analyzed and high-resolution HLA genotyping was added so that TCR occurrence patterns could be studied. Rather than using new phenotypic data, the later analysis identified candidate immune exposures from TCR beta sequences and from how often those sequences occurred across donors. An earlier analysis of approximately 640 of the donors applied high-throughput TCR beta sequencing to assess whether each TCR beta V gene segment acted as functional or pseudogenic. Donor age, sex, ethnicity and CMV serostatus were compiled together with the repertoire data. In a later genetic analysis, genome-wide SNP genotypes for about three fifths of the roughly 670 donors were used, and that subset was treated as a discovery cohort. Every repertoire in the discovery cohort had been generated on one and the same sequencing platform. Class I and class II HLA loci were covered by the typing at four-digit resolution. The number of donors typed differed by locus, with roughly 620-630 for A, B, C, DRB1 and DQB1, roughly 520 for DQA1, approximately 570 for DPA1, and over 400 for DPB1. Four or five DR-DQ haplotypes were handled as single units for association and clustering because linkage in the cohort was strong. Across 398 genotyped donors of the cohort, an average of about 250,000 unique TCR beta nucleotide sequences per donor were sequenced, and around 19% of those sequences were non-productive. Summary of the overall study and its limitations: Most TCR sequences were seen in very few donors, while some public TCRs were found in many individuals. A further reported finding was that TCR beta sequences accurately predicted the HLA-A and HLA-B alleles for most subjects in the first cohort. Several of the top co-occurrence clusters appeared to be linked to parvovirus B19, influenza, CMV and Epstein-Barr virus, according to a later analysis. According to the authors, the approach could potentially be generalized to other disease states and immunological phenotypes. Specific HLA alleles were associated with 15,000 to 20,000 TCR beta sequences at a false discovery rate of 0.05 in a later analysis. In a later analysis, the rate of TCR association differed among HLA loci, with DRB1 alleles having the most associated TCRs and HLA-C alleles having the fewest. A later analysis found that most CMV-associated TCR beta chains appeared HLA-restricted, with HLA associations seemingly driven largely by CMV exposure. Compared with the roughly 670-donor mean, donors in an Asian-associated ancestry cluster had fewer N-insertions in productive TCRs, according to a later genetic analysis. A total of roughly 160 TCR beta chains were listed by the study as associated with cytomegalovirus. Only TCR beta chains were sequenced in this cohort, and the absence of alpha or paired-chain data limited detectable features. A later analysis found that HLA-associated TCR beta chains were more clonally expanded and had lower generation probabilities than equally common non-associated chains. Presence/absence analyses assumed roughly uniform sequencing depth across donors, an assumption that may not hold. HLA typing was unavailable for some donors at each locus, so association tests used only the typed subset. Because counts were too low, approximately 15 rarely observed V segments, including chromosome 9 orphons, were excluded from the earlier analysis of fewer than 650 of the donors. The classifier was reported to diagnose cytomegalovirus status with high specificity and sensitivity in both the original cohort and the validation cohort. In an earlier analysis of about 600 of the donors, most TCR beta V segments appeared in productive rearrangements about 87% or about 30% of the time, broadly matching IMGT annotations. Immune exposure information for the cohort was limited to CMV serostatus. Strong co-occurrence of HLA alleles, especially DR and DQ, made assigning TCR associations to individual alleles difficult. In a later genetic analysis, a missense DCLRE1C variant was associated with V-gene and J-gene trimming of TCR beta chains, and the association was replicated in an independent cohort. A cluster of highly shared sequence variants was judged likely to be a technical artifact of the sequencing pipeline. The 87-base-pair reads could not distinguish some IMGT-functional V segments, including TRBV6-2 and TRBV6-3, so those segments were excluded. Correlated functional status among segregating V segments might be attributable to linkage disequilibrium, but an unknown experimental factor could not be ruled out. In vitro tests confirmed that three of the cytomegalovirus-associated TCR beta chains recognize cytomegalovirus antigens.

Looking up the germline V gene (reference sequence) yields CDR1 DFQATT and CDR2 SNEGSKA. The CDR3 goes from the cysteine to the phenylalanine over 10 residues. The sequence is cut down to CDR3 DNA, 30 bases in frame from base 1. The cohort comprised some 700 healthy bone marrow donors. Cohort members were all nominally healthy when sampled, although unrecorded immune exposures were likely present. The donor tested CMV seropositive and was one of the 289 seropositive cohort members. Every donor gave a peripheral blood sample, and the peripheral blood mononuclear cells from that sample were used for TCR beta sequencing. Genomic DNA extraction from the blood cell samples was performed with the Qiagen DNeasy Blood Extraction Kit.

The sequenced sample consisted of PBMCs. This TCR was recovered from a man aged 25-45 years in good health and CMV-seropositive. The chain is made from TRBV20-1 and TRBJ1-2; TRBD1 fits 7 bases in the junction. The CDR3 amino acid sequence is: CSASGPGQAF. The DNA sequence is given as TGCAGTGCTAGTGGACCCGGACAGGCCTTC.